This T cell receptor beta chain was sequenced for a study of T cells in Graves' hyperthyroidism and ophthalmopathy (dated by TCRdb to between 2018 and 2021). With respect to the entire study: Peripheral blood was sampled at the time of initial diagnosis, prior to any treatment. A discovery cohort of about 100 patients, fewer than 50 with Graves' ophthalmopathy and approximately 60 with stable Graves' hyperthyroidism, was used to find distinguishing TCR V-J signatures. After sampling, hyperthyroidism patients received methimazole starting at 30 mg daily, and ophthalmopathy patients received high-dose intravenous methylprednisolone. The paper reports TCR Vbeta CDR3 sequencing of about 140 peripheral blood samples: some 44 ophthalmopathy, fewer than 85 hyperthyroidism and 17 progressor patients. The roughly 100 discovery patients were divided at random into training and test sets in a 7:3 ratio. The study also compared thyroid tissue and blood T-cell repertoires from five or six Graves' hyperthyroidism patients. Prospective prediction of ophthalmopathy was tested in an independent validation cohort consisting of about 19 hyperthyroidism patients and more than 15 patients who later progressed to ophthalmopathy. What the research found in general, with its limitations: Sample size was not statistically predetermined, and blinding of investigators to group allocation was not performed. Most expanded thyroid clonotypes (frequency above 0.001) were also detected in blood, suggesting blood repertoires may reflect thyroid immune responses. Ophthalmopathy was separated from stable hyperthyroidism by a 13 V-J signature model, with 85% to 90% sensitivity and about 81% specificity obtained in cross-validation and 80%/75% obtained in testing. In validation, the model predicted progression to ophthalmopathy with 55% to 71% sensitivity and less than 80% specificity, a median of about 6.7 months before onset.

Many counts were recorded for this clonotype. This receptor's antigen is unknown. A read error may explain this, as a much larger clone is one base away. Amplification of TCR beta CDR3 regions was carried out from RNA transcripts. The first round of RT-PCR for the TCR CDR3 was performed with the HTBI primer set and the Qiagen OneStep RT-PCR kit. The libraries were constructed in a second round of multiplex PCR and then size-selected and purified. Sequencing of the libraries was done on an Illumina HiSeq2000 using paired-end 100 bp reads. As for the original processing: SOAPnuke was used to process the raw data, with reads discarded if the reads contained adapters or uncalled bases, had a mean Phred below 15, or lacked an exact constant-primer or identifier match. High-quality paired reads were merged with COPE v1.2.5, and unique nucleotide sequences were defined as clonotypes. MiTCR v1.1 was used to align clonotypes to the IMGT TRBV, TRBD and TRBJ reference segments. Only V-J combinations with frequency above 0.0001, covering 99.2% of repertoires, were analysed. The TCS score was defined as F50 (clonal expansion) divided by E x V (chaos), with BLOSUM62-based TCRdist calculated between CDR3 peptides within each V-J. Welch's t-statistics and random forest reduced some 510 V-J features to roughly 13, which were used in a naive Bayes classifier (R e1071). TCRdb reworked the public reads: Q25 trimming with fastp, MiXCR clone assembly, productive beta chains retained. For every CDR3 protein sequence, its rows merge into one entry that carries the most common genes and DNA. The V and J calls were determined by TCRdb, not by the authors. For this sample the table gives roughly 240,000 distinct CDR3 sequences, of which more than 20% were detected only once. About a third of the sample is taken by the ten largest.

Ophthalmopathy patients had moderately to severely active disease, with a Clinical Activity Score of 3 or more, a NOSPECS grade of 4 or more, and a disease duration of less than 3 months. Exclusion was applied to patients with uncontrolled infections, other autoimmune diseases, pregnancy or lactation. Diagnoses relied on clinical symptoms, serum thyroxine and TRAb, thyroid ultrasound and orbital computed tomography. Ficoll-Paque density gradient centrifugation was used to isolate PBMCs from about 10 ml of fresh peripheral blood. Trizol reagent was used to extract total RNA, and RNA quality was then checked on an Agilent 2100 Bioanalyzer. The clonotype originates from a woman aged 40 to 50 with Graves' ophthalmopathy. Sequenced sample: blood.

The DNA sequence is given as TGTGCCAGCAGTTCCGCCGGGACTAATCCATACAATGAGCAGCTCTTC. Translated, it reads CASSSAGTNPYNEQLF. The rearranged chain carries TRBV27 and TRBJ2-1; 7 middle bases align to TRBD2. Reading from cysteine to phenylalanine, the CDR3 counts 16 amino acids. Left in the record is the CDR3 DNA by itself, 48 bases read in frame from the first base. From the germline V gene (reference sequence), CDR1 is MNHEY and CDR2 is SMNVEV.